This section outlines one T cell receptor (beta chain) sequence together with its context. Its matching antigen is unknown. These data belong to a study of beta chain features in type 1 diabetes. Overall study context: What patients shared with healthy donors was a similar profile of age, gender and cell yields. Study-level findings and limits: When Type 1 diabetes patients were examined, their TCRB CDR3s proved moderately but significantly shorter in all four CD4+ subsets. PCR could preferentially amplify shorter templates, alike in patients and controls. In cDNA sequencing, cells with high TCR expression could be over-represented.

Purities in excess of 95% were seen in all sorted populations. This CDR3 has 16 amino acids. With 4 bases removed from V and 0 bases from J, the gap between germline ends came to 16 bases. Germline CDR1 MGHRA, CDR2 YSYEKL. The authors reverse transcribed all of the isolated RNA, so sequencing captured expressed TCRB transcripts. TCRdb keeps only in-frame clones here, not all; method: immunoSEQ multiplex PCR. The table shows tens of thousands of clones, with around 53% occurring only once. The chain is built from TRBV4-1 and TRBJ2-7; weak D call: TRBD1 (5 bases). The sequencing input was Tregs from blood. The origin of this receptor is a woman between 40 and 55 years old with type 1 diabetes. CDR3 protein: CASSRSTDLRSYEQYF. In nucleotides, the CDR3 is TGCGCCAGCAGCCGTTCGACAGACTTACGCTCCTACGAGCAGTACTTC.